The next 23 T cell receptor beta chains were all read from a single sample in a study of blood T cell repertoires in COVID-19. The repertoire was sequenced with immunoSEQ multiplex PCR; TCRdb's copy has only in-frame clones and lacks some. The repertoire holds about 75,000 clones, with around nine tenths as singletons. Source material: peripheral blood. These receptor sequences come from a human donor in a cohort sampled during active COVID-19.

This rearrangement joins TRBV4-1 to TRBJ2-1, with D perhaps TRBD2 (7 bases). This CDR3 comprises 19 residues. The germline V gene encodes CDR1 MGHRA and CDR2 YSYEKL. Trimming left V 0 bases short and J 0 bases short, with 18 bases between. The CDR3 coding sequence is TGCGCCAGCAGCCAAGATCCTTTACGGGGGGCGCTCTCCTACAATGAGCAGTTCTTC. Translated: CASSQDPLRGALSYNEQFF.

This clone has more than one count but fewer than ten. This chain links TRBV5-6 with TRBJ1-2; D uncertain. The CDR3 totals 14 residues. Germline CDR1 is SGHDT and CDR2 is YYEEEE. Trimming took off 5 bases at V and 4 bases at J, with 15 bases between the two ends. This CDR3 is CASRPIAEVYGYTF. CDR3 nucleotides: TGTGCCAGCAGGCCGATAGCAGAGGTCTATGGCTACACCTTC.

This chain's CDR3 is CASGTGVLYEQYF. The DNA for the CDR3 is TGTGCCAGCGGAACAGGGGTCCTCTACGAGCAGTACTTC. The chain employs TRBV3-1 (or the pseudogene TRBV3-2) and TRBJ2-7, with 7 bases identical to TRBD1. The germline CDR1 and CDR2 sequences are LGHDT and YNNKEL (reference sequence). This CDR3 is 13 amino acids long. The trim removed 8 bases at V and 3 bases at J, leaving 7 bases unmatched.

The V call is TRBV7-8, the J call TRBJ2-7, with D perhaps matching TRBD2 (7 bases). The V gene's germline CDR1 is SGHVS and CDR2 FQNEAQ. This CDR3 spans 16 amino acids. Trimming cost V 0 bases and J 4 bases, with 16 bases left between them. The CDR3 bases are TGTGCCAGCAGCTTAGCGTTATACAGGGAGGGTTACGAGCAGTACTTC. This sequence encodes CASSLALYREGYEQYF.

The CDR3 DNA sequence: TGTGCCAGCAGACGTCGGACAGGTACCAACAATGAGCAGTTCTTC. Protein sequence: CASRRRTGTNNEQFF. This chain links TRBV2 with TRBJ2-1, with 7 bases that match TRBD1. Trimming removed 6 bases from V and 5 bases from J; junction bases left unmatched: 10. This CDR3 has 15 residues. Per germline, CDR1 SNHLY and CDR2 FYNNEI.

Here the CDR3 DNA reads TGTGCCAGCAGTTTCGGAGCGGGTGAGCAGTTCTTC. This codes for CASSFGAGEQFF. This chain joins TRBV28 and TRBJ2-1; TRBD2 might be the D (6 bases). Germline CDR1 MDHEN, CDR2 SYDVKM. CDR3 length: 12 residues. V lost 3 bases and J 9 bases, leaving 9 bases between the germline ends.

This sequence joins TRBV4-2 and TRBJ2-7; 10 positions match TRBD2. Trimming took 3 bases from V and 6 from J; bases not matched to a gene: 2. Germline assignment: CDR1 LGHNA and CDR2 YNFKEQ. The CDR3 is made up of 13 amino acids. CDR3 in DNA: TGTGCCAGCAGCCAGGGACTAGCGCGCGAGCAGTACTTC. Translated: CASSQGLAREQYF.

The chain joins TRBV24-1 to TRBJ1-3, with no clear D. Germline CDR1 reads KGHDR; CDR2 reads SFDVKD. The CDR3 contains 13 residues. V shed 1 base and J shed 4 bases, with 4 bases lying between them. The CDR3 region is CATSDFIGNTIYF. The DNA for the CDR3 is TGTGCCACCAGTGATTTCATCGGAAACACCATATATTTT.

This rearrangement joins TRBV4-1 to TRBJ2-7; the D is unclear. V was cut by 1 base and J by 0 bases, with 10 bases left in between. This CDR3 has 15 residues. CDR1 and CDR2 (germline): MGHRA, YSYEKL. The CDR3 nucleotides read TGCGCCAGCAGCCAAGTCGCCCAGAACTCCTACGAGCAGTACTTC. This gives the protein CASSQVAQNSYEQYF.

The CDR3 coding sequence is TGTGCCAGCAGCTTAGTTCTTCCTAGCGGGAGGGTTTATTACCTCGATGAGCAGTTCTTC. It codes for CASSLVLPSGRVYYLDEQFF. The chain recombines TRBV7-8 with TRBJ2-1, with 12 bases fitting TRBD2. J was trimmed by 8 bases and V by 1 base; bases with no gene match: 18. CDR3 length: 20 residues. Germline V gene data show CDR1 as SGHVS and CDR2 as FQNEAQ.

This chain connects TRBV7-2 to TRBJ1-5; a possible D gene is TRBD1 (5 bases). V lost 5 bases to trimming and J lost 1 base, with 12 bases between them. The CDR3 spans 15 residues. Germline V gene sequence: CDR1 SGHTA, CDR2 FQGNSA. The DNA for the CDR3 is TGTGCCAGCAGCCCCGGGTCAGGGAGCAATCAGCCCCAGCATTTT. This encodes CASSPGSGSNQPQHF.

This chain links TRBV7-3 with TRBJ2-7, with no clear D. The CDR3 sequence is 12 residues long. Germline assignment: CDR1 SGHTA and CDR2 FQGTGA. V was trimmed by 2 bases and J by 3 bases, leaving 5 bases between them. CDR3 loop: CASSLPGYEQYF. The CDR3, as DNA: TGTGCCAGCAGCTTACCGGGCTACGAGCAGTACTTC.

The chain carries TRBV29-1 and TRBJ2-7, with 8 nucleotides matching TRBD1. The V gene's germline CDR1 is SQVTM and CDR2 ANQGSEA. This CDR3 has 12 residues. V trimming: 7 bases; J trimming: 3 bases; junction bases outside the gene matches: 5. CDR3 in amino acids: CSAYTGGYEQYF. In nucleotides, the CDR3 is TGCAGCGCTTACACAGGGGGCTACGAGCAGTACTTC.

The chain joins TRBV10-3 to TRBJ1-1; D is perhaps TRBD1 (6 bases). Looked up from germline, CDR1 is ENHRY and CDR2 is SYGVKD. Trimming took off 10 bases at V and 1 base at J, with 19 bases between the two ends. This CDR3 is 15 amino acids long. In DNA form, the CDR3 reads TGTGCCACTACCGACTCAGGGGTCGGGAACACTGAAGCTTTCTTT. The encoded protein is CATTDSGVGNTEAFF.

In this sample, this clone turned up once. The J gene is TRBJ1-5, the V gene TRBV6-6; TRBD1 matches at 7 bases. The CDR3 contains 14 residues. The V and J ends lost 7 bases and 2 bases, in that order; junction bases with no gene match: 5. Germline loops: CDR1 MNHNY, CDR2 SVGAGI (reference sequence). The CDR3 loop is CASNRQGGNQPQHF. The CDR3 nucleotides are TGTGCCAGCAATAGACAGGGCGGCAATCAGCCCCAGCATTTT.

The table lists this clone with a few counts. This sample also contains other DNA sequences that code for the same CDR3. The chain employs TRBV15 and TRBJ2-7; the match to TRBD1 covers 8 bases. The CDR3 extends over 15 amino acids. Trimming cost V 5 bases and J 6 bases; bases outside gene matches: 12. Germline V lookup: CDR1 LNHNV, CDR2 YYDKDF (reference sequence). The CDR3 reads CATSGGRTGLGEQYF. The CDR3 bases are TGTGCCACCAGCGGAGGACGGACAGGGCTCGGCGAGCAGTACTTC.

This clone came up a few times. The chain carries TRBV10-1 and TRBJ2-5; 14 bases map to TRBD2. This CDR3 is built from 13 residues. V lost 9 bases and J lost 4; bases outside the gene matches: 1. Germline CDR1 and CDR2: WNHNN and SYGVQD (reference sequence). The CDR3 loop is CARGLAGVETQYF. CDR3 nucleotide sequence: TGCGCCAGGGGACTAGCGGGAGTAGAGACCCAGTACTTC.

The V call is TRBV4-3, the J call TRBJ2-3; a weak D match, TRBD2 (5 bases). The germline gives CDR1 LGHNA, CDR2 YSLEER. CDR3 length: 14 residues. V was clipped by 0 bases and J by 12 bases, with 16 bases between them. As DNA, the CDR3 is TGCGCCAGCAGCCAAGAATTTCCGGACTTGGGCCAGTATTTT. It specifies CASSQEFPDLGQYF.

The chain recombines TRBV29-1 with TRBJ2-3; D is unclear. This CDR3 contains 12 residues. Germline values: CDR1 SQVTM, CDR2 ANQGSEA. The V gene lost 4 bases and the J gene lost 1 base, with 6 bases spanning the gap. The CDR3 loop reads CSVASGTDTQYF. For the CDR3, the DNA is TGCAGCGTTGCGTCTGGCACAGATACGCAGTATTTT.

This chain links TRBV12-3 or TRBV12-4 with TRBJ1-1; the D gene is possibly TRBD1 (6 bases). The CDR3 extends over 13 amino acids. V shed 6 bases and J shed 1 base, with 9 bases lying between them. CDR3 residues: CASRLTGNTEAFF. CDR3 bases: TGTGCCAGCAGGTTGACAGGGAACACTGAAGCTTTCTTT.

The chain carries TRBV7-2 and TRBJ1-6, with TRBD1 matching 8 bases. The CDR3 loop spans 16 amino acids. Germline V gene data show CDR1 as SGHTA and CDR2 as FQGNSA. Germline trimming cut 4 bases from V and 7 bases from J; bases unmatched to any gene: 9. CDR3 region: CASSSRTGIGNSPLHF. CDR3 in DNA: TGTGCCAGCAGCTCTAGGACAGGGATAGGCAATTCACCCCTCCACTTT.

The chain employs TRBV28 and TRBJ2-1, with a possible D match to TRBD2 (6 bases). Trimming pared 5 bases from V and 6 bases from J, leaving 20 bases between. The germline CDR1 and CDR2 sequences are MDHEN and SYDVKM. The CDR3 contains 16 residues. The DNA for the CDR3 is TGTGCCAGCAGTCCCCCTACGGGGAGGAGCGGCAATGAGCAGTTCTTC. It encodes CASSPPTGRSGNEQFF.

This clone was recorded only once. The chain joins TRBV5-5 to TRBJ2-3; 9 bases are shared with TRBD1. The junction had 16 bases not matched to a gene; V was cut back by 4 bases and J by 4 bases. Germline loops: CDR1 SGHKS, CDR2 YYEKEE (reference sequence). The CDR3 runs to 18 residues. CDR3 DNA sequence: TGTGCCAGCAGCCCTCTTGGTGGCCGGGACAGGGCCCCAGATACGCAGTATTTT. This codes for CASSPLGGRDRAPDTQYF.